This T cell receptor (beta chain) was identified in a study of shared clonotypes between healthy human individuals (dated by TCRdb to 2018 to 2021). Some background on the complete study: A couple of women and a few men aged 18 to 49 years were included in the cohort. The study deeply sequenced blood TCR repertoires of several healthy adults to estimate repertoire size and the extent of clonotype sharing between individuals. Leukapheresis yielded between about 0.85 and 10 billion PBMCs per donor. Libraries were prepared and TCR repertoires were sequenced by different laboratories using diverse techniques, in order to increase sequencing depth and limit assay-specific biases. Per donor, three plates each were used for CD4 naive and CD4 memory, two for CD8 naive, and one for CD8 memory.

From the cysteine through the phenylalanine, the CDR3 covers 15 amino acids. Just CDR3 DNA is preserved here, 45 bases in frame from base 1. V is cut by 0 bases and J by 4 bases, and the space between the germline ends is 12 bases. CDR1 LGHNA and CDR2 YSLEER were looked up in the germline V gene. Overall study outcomes, separate from this receptor: Sampling was restricted to blood, and TCR repertoires in tissue are likely to differ from TCR repertoires in blood. Sharing across a few donors was observed for around 4.8% of naive CD4, 3.5% of naive CD8, 2% to 2.5% of memory CD4, and roughly 0.4% of memory CD8 clonotypes. Even with the large sequencing depth, rarefaction of the sorted-subset datasets indicated that sequencing was incomplete. Pairwise subsampling indicated that sequencing depth was expected to affect the degree of clonotype sharing among donors. Because the study included only a small number of donors, the genetic and exposure-history diversity represented was limited. Compared with non-shared clonotypes, clonotypes shared by all four sorted-subset donors had higher generation probabilities. Estimated clonotype richness was generally larger for naive than for memory subsets.

Donors were healthy HIV-negative adults with no recently reported acute infections or vaccinations. Only Caucasian adults living in Nashville, Tennessee, USA were represented among the donors. CD4+ T cells were enriched by magnetic negative selection, after which naive cells were positively selected on CD45RA and the negative fraction was taken as the memory subset. After blood collection by leukapheresis, PBMCs were isolated using Ficoll-Histopaque density gradient centrifugation and then cryopreserved in the vapor phase of liquid nitrogen. Analytical flow cytometry was used to check the purity and quantity of every magnetically sorted T cell population. Genomic DNA was isolated from every sorted fraction and measured by UV absorbance on a Nanodrop 2000c. In regard to this clone: Its antigen remains unidentified. No much larger clone is present one base from it, and per-base qualities are unavailable.

TCR CDR3 regions were amplified from genomic DNA by multiplex PCR using the deep immunoSEQ assay. For each cell subset, the extracted genomic DNA was distributed evenly across all wells of several immunoSEQ 96-well plates, and each plate served as one replicate. Each replicate PCR for sorted subsets received 200 ng genomic DNA, equal to about 30,000 T cell genomes. Purified libraries were quantified with a Qubit 3.0 fluorometer, sized on a Bioanalyzer 2100, and re-quantified with the KAPA Library Quantification kit. Every immunoSEQ 96-well plate was sequenced on a dedicated single-read 150-cycle Illumina NextSeq 550 flow cell. In the authors' own workflow: Because the immunoSEQ output held only junctional sequences and lacked quality scores, the filtering could not match the filtering applied to full-length reads. To assign V/J genes and CDR3, sequences were annotated against IMGT germline references using PyIR, a Python wrapper for IgBLAST v1.9. Reads with weak V/J assignments (E-value above 1e-6), missing CDR3, stop codons, out-of-frame junctions, or ambiguous translated residues were removed. V3J clonotypes were defined as sequences sharing an identical inferred V gene, J gene, and CDR3 amino acid sequence. The percentage overlap between two repertoires was calculated by dividing the number of shared unique clonotypes by the size of the smaller repertoire. Richness of each repertoire was evaluated using RTK rarefaction, the Chao1 estimator, and Recon v2.1 estimates of unobserved clonotypes. Generation probabilities for all TCRbeta clonotypes obtained by the gDNA method from a handful of donors were computed using OLGA. The table was pulled from immuneACCESS by TCRdb, which kept in-frame rearrangements only. Such tables lose some clones; where checked, under half of the loss comes from unresolved V genes, and the rest has no known cause. Clone size and V and J calls were adopted from that table, with D and trimming inferred from the DNA. This sample is represented by roughly 2.6 million clones; more than 90% of them were singletons. The ten largest clones take up under 0.15% of the sample.

This sequence was found in a man aged 18 to 35 in good health. Sequencing was done on a sample of naive CD4+ T cells sorted from blood. The sample's cell subset or site label, in plain terms: CD45RA+ positively selected. Recombination linked TRBV4-3 to TRBJ1-1, with the D gene too uncertain to name. CDR3 region: CASSQDLWGSTEAFF. The DNA sequence follows: TGCGCCAGCAGCCAAGATCTTTGGGGAAGCACTGAAGCTTTCTTT.